Listed here is a single T cell receptor (beta chain). Multiplex touch-down PCR with TRB-A/B primers amplified rearranged V-D-J TRB sequences. TCRdb re-called the multiplex PCR reads through MiXCR, storing one row per CDR3 protein. The table includes around 20,000 distinct CDR3 sequences, roughly 35% detected once. The template was genomic DNA from peripheral blood, not RNA. Germline V gene lookup returns CDR1 SGHRS and CDR2 YFSETQ. V was pared by 0 bases and J by 6 bases, with 10 bases between. CDR3 length equals 13 residues. The data stem from a study of T cell repertoires in aging, cancer and after chemotherapy.

The source material was blood. The receptor's source is a human donor with a solid tumor. V usage is TRBV5-1 and J usage is TRBJ2-7; a possible D gene is TRBD2 (5 bases). The CDR3 region has the DNA TGCGCCAGCAGCTTGGATTGGGAGCGCGAGCAGTACTTC. It yields the protein CASSLDWEREQYF.